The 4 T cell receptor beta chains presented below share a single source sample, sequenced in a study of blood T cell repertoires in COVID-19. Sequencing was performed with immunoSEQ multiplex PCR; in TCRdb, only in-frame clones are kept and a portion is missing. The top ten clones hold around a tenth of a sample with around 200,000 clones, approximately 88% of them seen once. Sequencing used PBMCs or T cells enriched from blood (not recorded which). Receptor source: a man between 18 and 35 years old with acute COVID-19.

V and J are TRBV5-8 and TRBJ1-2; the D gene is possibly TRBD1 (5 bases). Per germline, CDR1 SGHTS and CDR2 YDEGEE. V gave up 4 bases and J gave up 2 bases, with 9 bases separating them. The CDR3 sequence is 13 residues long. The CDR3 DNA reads TGTGCCAGCAGCAAGCACAGGAACTATGGCTACACCTTC. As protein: CASSKHRNYGYTF.

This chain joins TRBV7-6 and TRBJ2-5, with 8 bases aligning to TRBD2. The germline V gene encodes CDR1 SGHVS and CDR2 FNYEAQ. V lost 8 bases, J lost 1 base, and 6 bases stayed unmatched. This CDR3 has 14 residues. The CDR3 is CASGPTSGQETQYF. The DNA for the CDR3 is TGTGCCAGCGGACCCACTAGCGGCCAAGAGACCCAGTACTTC.

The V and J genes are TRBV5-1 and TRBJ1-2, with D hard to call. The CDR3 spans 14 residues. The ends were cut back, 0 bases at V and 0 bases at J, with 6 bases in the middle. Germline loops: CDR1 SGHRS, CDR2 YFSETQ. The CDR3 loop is CASSLARTNYGYTF. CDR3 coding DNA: TGCGCCAGCAGCTTGGCTCGTACTAACTATGGCTACACCTTC.

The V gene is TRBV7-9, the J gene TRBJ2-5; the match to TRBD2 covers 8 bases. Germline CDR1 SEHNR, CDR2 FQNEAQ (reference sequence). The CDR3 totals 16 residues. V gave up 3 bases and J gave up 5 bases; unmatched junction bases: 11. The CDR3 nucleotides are TGTGCCAGCAGCTTTCCTGTCGCGGGGGGTAATGAGACCCAGTACTTC. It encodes CASSFPVAGGNETQYF.